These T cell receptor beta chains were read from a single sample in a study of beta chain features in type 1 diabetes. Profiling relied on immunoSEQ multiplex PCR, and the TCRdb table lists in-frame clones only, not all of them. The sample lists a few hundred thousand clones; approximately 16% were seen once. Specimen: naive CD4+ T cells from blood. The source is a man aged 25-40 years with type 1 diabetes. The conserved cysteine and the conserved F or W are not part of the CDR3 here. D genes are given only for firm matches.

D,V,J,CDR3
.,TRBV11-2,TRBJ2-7,ASSLSTVSYEQY
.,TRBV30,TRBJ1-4,ACCTSPNEKLF
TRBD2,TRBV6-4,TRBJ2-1,ASSLRGAGSSYNEQF
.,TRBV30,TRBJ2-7,AWSDYTGPYEQY
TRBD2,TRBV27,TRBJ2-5,ASTTSGSETQY
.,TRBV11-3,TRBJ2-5,ASSSERETQY
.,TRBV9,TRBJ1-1,ASSATSPFSEAF
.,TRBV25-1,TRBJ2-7,ASSEAAGYEQY
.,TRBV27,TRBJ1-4,ASSWSGRTNEKLF
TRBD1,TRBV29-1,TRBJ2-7,SVGTGWEQY
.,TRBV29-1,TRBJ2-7,SVEDPSSYEQY
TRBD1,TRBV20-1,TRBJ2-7,SARRDRAY
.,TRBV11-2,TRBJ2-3,ASSREGPRDTQY
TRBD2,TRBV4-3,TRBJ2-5,ASSQVAAGDGETQY
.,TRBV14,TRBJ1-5,ASSQDSSQPQH
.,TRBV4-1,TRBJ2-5,ASSQVEETQY
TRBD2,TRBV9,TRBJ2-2,ASSVGGGSAGELF
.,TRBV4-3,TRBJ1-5,ASKPGTYSNQPQH
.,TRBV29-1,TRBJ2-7,SVADPGRTSYEQY
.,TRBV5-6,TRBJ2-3,ASSWKDTQY
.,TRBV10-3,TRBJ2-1,AIRPGTEDEQF
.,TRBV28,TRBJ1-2,ASSTSAGGYT
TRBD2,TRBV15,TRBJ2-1,ATSRETSGYNEQF
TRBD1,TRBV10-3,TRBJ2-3,ARRTGLTDTQY
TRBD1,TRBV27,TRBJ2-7,ASSPGQAYYEQY
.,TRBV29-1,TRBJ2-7,SVGAVGRSYEQY
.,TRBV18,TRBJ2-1,ASSPYRRDEQF
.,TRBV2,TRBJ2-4,ASSERRGLLAKNIQY
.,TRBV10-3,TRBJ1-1,AISESVGTSESTEAF
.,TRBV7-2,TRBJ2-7,ASSVQSASYEQY
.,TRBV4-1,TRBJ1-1,ASSQGNMNTEAF
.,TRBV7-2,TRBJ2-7,ASSYTGIYEQY
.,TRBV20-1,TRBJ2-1,SAGQYNEQF
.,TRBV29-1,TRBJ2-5,SVEDRAGETQY
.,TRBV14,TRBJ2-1,ASSQGSTGTSPF
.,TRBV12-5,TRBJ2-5,ASGKTGGETQY
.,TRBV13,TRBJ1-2,ASSPREDPFGYT
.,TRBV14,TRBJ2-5,ASSRAKGQETQY
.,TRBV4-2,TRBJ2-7,ASSQEIASYEQY
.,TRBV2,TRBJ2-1,ASSEVWEQF
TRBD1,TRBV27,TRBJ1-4,ASSLWDRGGKLF
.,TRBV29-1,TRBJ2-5,SVEGVGETQY
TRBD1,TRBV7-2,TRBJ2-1,ASSFGQGADEQF
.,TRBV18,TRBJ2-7,ASSPLSRGDEQY
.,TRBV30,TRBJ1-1,AWSVRGSTEAF
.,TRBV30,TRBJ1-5,AWSGGDWEPQH
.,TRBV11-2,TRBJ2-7,ASSLDPPGY
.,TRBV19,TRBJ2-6,ASSIGTANVLT
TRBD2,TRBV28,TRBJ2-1,ASHSLSLAEGMNEQF
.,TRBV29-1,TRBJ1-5,SVGEGREPQH
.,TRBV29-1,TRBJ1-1,SVARNTGNTEAF
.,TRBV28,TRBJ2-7,ASAPGPPYEQY
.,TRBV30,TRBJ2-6,AWSPGGANVLT
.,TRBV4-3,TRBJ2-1,ASSDWTYYNEQF
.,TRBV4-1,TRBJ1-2,ASSRTDNYGYT
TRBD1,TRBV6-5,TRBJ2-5,ASKTGGETQY
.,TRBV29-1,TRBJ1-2,SVTRGQLYGYT
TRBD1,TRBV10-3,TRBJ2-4,AISEVNRGLH